This T cell receptor (beta chain) was obtained from a study of T cells in Graves' hyperthyroidism and ophthalmopathy. Of note for this clonotype: Antigen specificity is unknown.

RNA transcripts provided the source from which TCR beta CDR3 regions were amplified. First-round RT-PCR targeting the TCR CDR3 was performed with the HTBI primer set. One entry per CDR3 protein, called by TCRdb with MiXCR from the multiplex PCR reads. This sample has around 380,000 distinct CDR3 sequences, with roughly 13% found just once. Study-wide results and limits: Onset of ophthalmopathy came a median around 7.1 months after the model predicted it.

The CDR3 has 16 amino acids. V shed 2 bases, J shed 4 bases, and the junction held 4 bases outside the gene matches. Germline CDR1 reads MGHRA; CDR2 reads YSYEKL. This receptor was identified in a man under 40 with Graves' hyperthyroidism that later progressed to Graves' ophthalmopathy. Sample: blood. The gene calls are TRBV4-1 and TRBJ2-3; TRBD2 matches at 12 bases. CDR3 DNA: TGCGCCAGCAGCCAACTAGCGGGGGGGCAGGCAGATACGCAGTATTTT. Amino acid sequence: CASSQLAGGQADTQYF.